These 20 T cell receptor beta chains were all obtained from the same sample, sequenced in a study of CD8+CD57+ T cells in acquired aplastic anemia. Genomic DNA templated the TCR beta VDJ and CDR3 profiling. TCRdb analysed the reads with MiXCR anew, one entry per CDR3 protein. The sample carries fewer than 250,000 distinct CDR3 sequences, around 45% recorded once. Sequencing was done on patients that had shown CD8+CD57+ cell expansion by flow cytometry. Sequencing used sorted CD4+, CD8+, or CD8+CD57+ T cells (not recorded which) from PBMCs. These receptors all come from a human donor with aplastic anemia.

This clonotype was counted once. CDR3 sequence (DNA): TGTGCCAGCAGCCGGACAGGGAGTTATGGCTACACCTTC. Translation gives CASSRTGSYGYTF. V is TRBV7-6 and J is TRBJ1-2; TRBD1 matches at 8 bases. Germline V gene data show CDR1 as SGHVS and CDR2 as FNYEAQ. The CDR3 loop spans 13 amino acids. V gave up 5 bases and J gave up 5 bases; unmatched junction bases: 4.

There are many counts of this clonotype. The DNA for the CDR3 is TGTGCCACCAGCAAAACCTCCGGGACAGGGTACGACGAGCAGTACTTC. Residues: CATSKTSGTGYDEQYF. The gene calls are TRBV15 and TRBJ2-7; 9 bases agree with TRBD1. The CDR3 consists of 16 residues. V shed 4 bases, J shed 5 bases, and the junction held 12 bases outside the gene matches. Germline values: CDR1 LNHNV, CDR2 YYDKDF (reference sequence).

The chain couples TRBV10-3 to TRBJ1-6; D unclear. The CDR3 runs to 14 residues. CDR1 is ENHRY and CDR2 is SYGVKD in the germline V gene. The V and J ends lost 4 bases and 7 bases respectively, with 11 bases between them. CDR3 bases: TGTGCCATCAGTGGCGCGAGGTTAAATTCACCCCTCCACTTT. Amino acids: CAISGARLNSPLHF.

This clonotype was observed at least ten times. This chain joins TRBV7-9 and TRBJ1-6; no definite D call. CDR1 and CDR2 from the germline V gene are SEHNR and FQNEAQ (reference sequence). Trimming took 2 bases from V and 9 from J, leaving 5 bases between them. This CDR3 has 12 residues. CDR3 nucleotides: TGTGCCAGCAGCTTATTGGGTTCACCCCTCCACTTT. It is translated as CASSLLGSPLHF.

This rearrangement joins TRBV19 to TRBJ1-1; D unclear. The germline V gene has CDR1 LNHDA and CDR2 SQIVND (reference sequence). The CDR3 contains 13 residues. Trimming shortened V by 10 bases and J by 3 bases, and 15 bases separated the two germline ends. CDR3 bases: TGTGCCACTACCCAGCGTGTGGACACTGAAGCTTTCTTT. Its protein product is CATTQRVDTEAFF. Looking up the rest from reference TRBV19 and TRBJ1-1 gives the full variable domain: DGGITQSPKYLFRKEGQNVTLSCEQNLNHDAMYWYRQDPGQGLRLIYYSQIVNDFQKGDIAEGYSVSREKKESFPLTVTSAQKNPTAFYLCATTQRVDTEAFFGQGTRLTVV.

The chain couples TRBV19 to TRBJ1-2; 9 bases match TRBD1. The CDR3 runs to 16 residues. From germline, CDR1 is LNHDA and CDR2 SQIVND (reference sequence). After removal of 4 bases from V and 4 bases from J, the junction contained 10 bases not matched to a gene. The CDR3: CASSTPGTGSGYGYTF. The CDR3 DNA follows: TGTGCCAGTAGTACCCCCGGGACAGGGTCTGGCTATGGCTACACCTTC.

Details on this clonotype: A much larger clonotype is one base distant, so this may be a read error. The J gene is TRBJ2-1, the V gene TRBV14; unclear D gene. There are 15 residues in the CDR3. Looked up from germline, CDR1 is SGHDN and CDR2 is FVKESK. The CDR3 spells CASGPRPGRLDEQLF. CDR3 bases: TGTGCCAGCGGCCCTCGGCCGGGCCGATTGGATGAGCAGCTCTTC.

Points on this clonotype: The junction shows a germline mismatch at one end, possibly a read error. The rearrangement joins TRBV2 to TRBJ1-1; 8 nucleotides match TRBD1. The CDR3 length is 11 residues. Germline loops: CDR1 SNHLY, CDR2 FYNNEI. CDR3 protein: CASSEGQEASF. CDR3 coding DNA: TGTGCCAGCAGTGAGGGACAGGAAGCTTCCTTT.

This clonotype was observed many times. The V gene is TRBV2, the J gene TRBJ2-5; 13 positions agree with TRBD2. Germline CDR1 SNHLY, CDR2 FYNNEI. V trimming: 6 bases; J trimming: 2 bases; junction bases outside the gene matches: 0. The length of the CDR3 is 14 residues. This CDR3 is CASRGLAGQETQYF. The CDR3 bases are TGTGCCAGCAGGGGACTAGCGGGGCAAGAGACCCAGTACTTC.

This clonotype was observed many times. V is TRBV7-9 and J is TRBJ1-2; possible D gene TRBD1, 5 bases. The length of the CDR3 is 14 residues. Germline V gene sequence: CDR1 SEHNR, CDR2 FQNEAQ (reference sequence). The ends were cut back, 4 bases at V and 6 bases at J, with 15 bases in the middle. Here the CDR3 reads CASSSVRDLHGYTF. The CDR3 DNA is TGTGCCAGCAGCTCGGTTCGGGACTTACATGGCTACACCTTC. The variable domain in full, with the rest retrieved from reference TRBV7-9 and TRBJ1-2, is DTGVSQNPRHKITKRGQNVTFRCDPISEHNRLYWYRQTLGQGPEFLTYFQNEAQLEKSRLLSDRFSAERPKGSFSTLEIQRTEQGDSAMYLCASSSVRDLHGYTFGSGTRLTVV.

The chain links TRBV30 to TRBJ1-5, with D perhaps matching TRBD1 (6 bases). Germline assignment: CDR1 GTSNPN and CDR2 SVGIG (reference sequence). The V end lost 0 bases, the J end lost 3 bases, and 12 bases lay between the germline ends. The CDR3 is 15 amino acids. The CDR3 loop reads CAWSVWGQSNQPQHF. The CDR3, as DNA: TGTGCCTGGAGTGTCTGGGGGCAGTCCAATCAGCCCCAGCATTTT.

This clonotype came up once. The CDR3 region is CASSSRTSGYEQYF. The CDR3 DNA is TGTGCCAGCAGCTCGAGGACTAGCGGCTACGAGCAGTACTTC. This chain uses TRBV7-8 with TRBJ2-7; TRBD2 agrees at 10 bases. Trimming took 4 bases from V and 3 from J; bases not matched to a gene: 3. Germline V gene sequence: CDR1 SGHVS, CDR2 FQNEAQ. This CDR3 spans 14 amino acids.

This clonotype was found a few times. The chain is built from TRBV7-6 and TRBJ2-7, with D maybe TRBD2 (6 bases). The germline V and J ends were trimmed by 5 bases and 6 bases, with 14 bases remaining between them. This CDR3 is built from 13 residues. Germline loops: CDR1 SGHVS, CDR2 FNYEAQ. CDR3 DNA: TGTGCCAGCAGCCAAACCGTCGGGGGCGAGCAGTACTTC. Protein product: CASSQTVGGEQYF.

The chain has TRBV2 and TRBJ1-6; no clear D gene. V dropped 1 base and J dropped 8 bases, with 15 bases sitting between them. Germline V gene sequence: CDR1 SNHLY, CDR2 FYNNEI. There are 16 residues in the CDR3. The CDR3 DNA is TGTGCCAGCAGTGAAGGATCCTGGGGAGCGCATTCACCCCTCCACTTT. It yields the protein CASSEGSWGAHSPLHF.

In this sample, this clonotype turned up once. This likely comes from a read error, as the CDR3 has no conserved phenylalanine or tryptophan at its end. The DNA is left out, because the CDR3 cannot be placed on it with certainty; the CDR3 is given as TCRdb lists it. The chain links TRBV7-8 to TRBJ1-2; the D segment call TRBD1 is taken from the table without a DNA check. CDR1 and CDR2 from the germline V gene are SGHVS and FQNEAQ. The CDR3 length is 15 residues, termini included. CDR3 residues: CASSLVGQLTMATQS.

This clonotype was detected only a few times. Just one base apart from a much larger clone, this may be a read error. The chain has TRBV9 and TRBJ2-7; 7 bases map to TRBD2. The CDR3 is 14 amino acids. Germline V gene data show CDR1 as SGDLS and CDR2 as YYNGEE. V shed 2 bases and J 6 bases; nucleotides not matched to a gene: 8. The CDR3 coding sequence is TGTGCCAGCAGCGTCTTGCGGGAGAGTAGCGAGCAGTACTTC. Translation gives CASSVLRESSEQYF. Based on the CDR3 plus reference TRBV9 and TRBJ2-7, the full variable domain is DSGVTQTPKHLITATGQRVTLRCSPRSGDLSVYWYQQSLDQGLQFLIQYYNGEERAKGNILERFSAQQFPDLHSELNLSSLELGDSALYFCASSVLRESSEQYFGPGTRLTVT.

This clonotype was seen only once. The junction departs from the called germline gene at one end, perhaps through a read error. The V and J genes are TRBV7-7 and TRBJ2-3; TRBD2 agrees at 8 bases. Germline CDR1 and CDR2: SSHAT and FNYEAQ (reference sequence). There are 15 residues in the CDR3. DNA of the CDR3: TGTGCTAGCAGCTTAAAAGCGGGAGCGGGTGATACGCAGTATTTT. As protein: CASSLKAGAGDTQYF.

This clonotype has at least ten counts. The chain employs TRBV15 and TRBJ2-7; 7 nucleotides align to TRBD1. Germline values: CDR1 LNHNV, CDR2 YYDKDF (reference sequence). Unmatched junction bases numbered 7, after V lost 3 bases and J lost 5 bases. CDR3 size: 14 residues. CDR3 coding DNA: TGTGCCACCAGCAGTCAACAGGGGAACGACGAGCAGTACTTC. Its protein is CATSSQQGNDEQYF. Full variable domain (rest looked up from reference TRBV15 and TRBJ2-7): DAMVIQNPRYQVTQFGKPVTLSCSQTLNHNVMYWYQQKSSQAPKLLFHYYDKDFNNEADTPDNFQSRRPNTSFCFLDIRSPGLGDTAMYLCATSSQQGNDEQYFGPGTRLTVT.

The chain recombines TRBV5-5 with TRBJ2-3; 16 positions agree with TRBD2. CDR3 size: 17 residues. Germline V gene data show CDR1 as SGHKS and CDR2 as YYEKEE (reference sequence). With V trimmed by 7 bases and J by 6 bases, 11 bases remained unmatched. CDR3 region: CASAPGTSGRAGDTQYF. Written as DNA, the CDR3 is TGTGCCAGCGCCCCCGGGACTAGCGGGAGGGCCGGGGATACGCAGTATTTT.

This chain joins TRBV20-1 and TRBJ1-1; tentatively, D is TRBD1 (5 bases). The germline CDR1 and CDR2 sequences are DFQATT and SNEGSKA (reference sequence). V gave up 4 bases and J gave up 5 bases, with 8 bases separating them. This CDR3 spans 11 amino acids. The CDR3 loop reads CSATQGTEAFF. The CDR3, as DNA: TGCAGTGCTACCCAGGGAACTGAAGCTTTCTTT.